One sample yielded the 20 T cell receptor beta chains listed below, sequenced in a study of blood T cell repertoires in COVID-19. Clones were sequenced by immunoSEQ multiplex PCR, and TCRdb holds only the in-frame ones, with some missing. The sample lists about 380,000 clones, 88% occurring once. The sample comprised PBMCs or T cells enriched from blood (not recorded which). These receptors were taken from a woman under 30 who had recovered from COVID-19.

The rearrangement links TRBV11-2 to TRBJ2-3; D is ambiguous. Germline values: CDR1 SGHAT, CDR2 FQNNGV. This CDR3 contains 13 residues. V was pared by 6 bases and J by 3 bases, with 10 bases between. The CDR3 reads CASSFSSTDTQYF. In DNA, the CDR3 is TGTGCCAGCAGTTTCTCCTCTACAGATACGCAGTATTTT.

The chain combines TRBV12-3 or TRBV12-4 with TRBJ2-5; no clear D. CDR3 length equals 12 residues. The V gene lost 0 bases and the J gene lost 5 bases, with 4 bases spanning the gap. The CDR3 region is CASSLARETQYF. The CDR3 region has the DNA TGTGCCAGCAGTTTAGCTCGGGAGACCCAGTACTTC.

V and J are TRBV6-5 and TRBJ2-2; TRBD1 is a possible D gene (5 bases). Trimming took 4 bases from V and 1 from J, leaving 7 bases between them. The germline CDR1 and CDR2 sequences are MNHEY and SVGAGI. The CDR3 length is 14 residues. The CDR3 loop reads CASSSQGNTGELFF. DNA for the CDR3: TGTGCCAGCAGTTCCCAGGGGAACACCGGGGAGCTGTTTTTT.

V is TRBV29-1 and J is TRBJ1-2; D possibly corresponds to TRBD1 (6 bases). This CDR3 has 12 amino acids. CDR1 SQVTM and CDR2 ANQGSEA come from the germline V gene. V lost 7 bases and J lost 2, with 11 bases in between. CDR3 loop: CSAGDLNYGYTF. DNA for the CDR3: TGCAGCGCAGGGGATCTCAACTATGGCTACACCTTC.

The chain carries TRBV5-4 and TRBJ2-3; D perhaps matches TRBD2 (6 bases). Trimming stripped 3 bases from V and 3 bases from J, with 14 bases between. The CDR3 totals 15 residues. In germline, CDR1 is SGHNT, CDR2 YYREEE (reference sequence). CDR3 region: CASSWGESGTDTQYF. DNA for the CDR3: TGTGCCAGCAGCTGGGGGGAGAGCGGGACAGATACGCAGTATTTT. The variable domain in full, completed from reference TRBV5-4 and TRBJ2-3, reads ETGVTQSPTHLIKTRGQQVTLRCSSQSGHNTVSWYQQALGQGPQFIFQYYREEENGRGNFPPRFSGLQFPNYSSELNVNALELDDSALYLCASSWGESGTDTQYFGPGTRLTVL.

J is TRBJ2-7 and V is TRBV5-1; TRBD1 agrees at 7 bases. In germline, CDR1 is SGHRS, CDR2 YFSETQ. V lost 4 bases and J lost 2; bases outside the gene matches: 3. This CDR3 is built from 13 residues. CDR3 in DNA: TGCGCCAGCAGCGGAACAGGGGCCTACGAGCAGTACTTC. This gives the protein CASSGTGAYEQYF.

Only one count was recorded for this clone. V and J are TRBV9 and TRBJ1-4, with D hard to call. Trimming took off 0 bases at V and 3 bases at J, with 9 bases between the two ends. The CDR3 length is 15 residues. Per the germline V gene, CDR1 is SGDLS and CDR2 is YYNGEE. The CDR3 DNA follows: TGTGCCAGCAGCGTAGAGGCGGGATCTAATGAAAAACTGTTTTTT. It specifies CASSVEAGSNEKLFF.

V usage is TRBV18 and J usage is TRBJ2-5, with TRBD1 identical over 8 bases. The germline V gene has CDR1 KGHSH and CDR2 LQKENI. Trimming took 2 bases from V and 4 from J; bases not matched to a gene: 6. This CDR3 is built from 15 residues. CDR3 amino acids: CASSPSGTGRETQYF. The CDR3 DNA sequence: TGTGCCAGCTCACCATCCGGGACAGGCCGAGAGACCCAGTACTTC.

The chain is built from TRBV9 and TRBJ2-1; 9 bases agree with TRBD2. J was trimmed by 4 bases and V by 2 bases; bases with no gene match: 4. Germline V gives CDR1 SGDLS, CDR2 YYNGEE. This CDR3 contains 15 residues. The CDR3 sequence: CASSVERGAYNEQFF. The CDR3 DNA sequence: TGTGCCAGCAGCGTCGAGCGGGGGGCGTACAATGAGCAGTTCTTC.

The genes are TRBV6-1 and TRBJ1-3; D ambiguous. The V gene's germline CDR1 is MNHNS and CDR2 SASEGT. Trimming shortened V by 1 base and J by 7 bases, and 14 bases separated the two germline ends. The CDR3 loop spans 15 amino acids. CDR3 in amino acids: CASSEDWQWPNTIYF. The CDR3 region has the DNA TGTGCCAGCAGTGAAGATTGGCAGTGGCCGAACACCATATATTTT.

The V gene is TRBV5-1, the J gene TRBJ1-2; TRBD1 aligns across 12 bases. With V trimmed by 5 bases and J by 6 bases, 11 bases remained unmatched. The CDR3 is 16 amino acids. Germline V gene sequence: CDR1 SGHRS, CDR2 YFSETQ. CDR3 sequence (DNA): TGCGCCAGCAGACGAAGGGAGGGACAGGGGGCCGATGGCTACACCTTC. This sequence encodes CASRRREGQGADGYTF.

This clone occurred once. The V call is TRBV30, the J call TRBJ2-3; tentatively, D is TRBD1 (6 bases). The CDR3 is 14 residues long. Per germline, CDR1 GTSNPN and CDR2 SVGIG (reference sequence). The ends were cut back, 2 bases at V and 1 base at J, with 10 bases in the middle. CDR3 bases: TGTGCCTGGAGTACAGGGCATGGCACAGATACGCAGTATTTT. It specifies CAWSTGHGTDTQYF.

This chain connects TRBV5-1 to TRBJ1-2, with D possibly being TRBD1 (6 bases). Trimming shortened V by 3 bases and J by 3 bases, and 18 bases separated the two germline ends. The CDR3 spans 16 residues. Germline V gene data show CDR1 as SGHRS and CDR2 as YFSETQ. This chain's CDR3 is CASSSSSRGGYYGYTF. CDR3 sequence (DNA): TGCGCCAGCAGCTCTTCCTCGAGGGGGGGTTACTATGGCTACACCTTC.

V and J are TRBV30 and TRBJ1-2; 10 bases line up with TRBD1. The germline V gene has CDR1 GTSNPN and CDR2 SVGIG (reference sequence). The CDR3 sequence is 14 residues long. Trimming at V came to 1 base and at J to 3 bases, leaving 2 bases not matched to a gene. This CDR3 is CAWSGQGAYYGYTF. As DNA, the CDR3 is TGTGCCTGGAGTGGACAGGGGGCATACTATGGCTACACCTTC.

The V gene is TRBV9, the J gene TRBJ2-3; the match to TRBD1 covers 11 bases. There are 14 residues in the CDR3. The J segment lost 5 bases and the V segment lost 4 bases, leaving 3 bases of the junction unmatched. Looked up from germline, CDR1 is SGDLS and CDR2 is YYNGEE. DNA of the CDR3: TGTGCCAGCAGCACGGGGACAGGGGGAGATACGCAGTATTTT. This encodes CASSTGTGGDTQYF.

This clone occurred a few times. The CDR3 reads CASSIFGSTNEKLFF. CDR3 in DNA: TGTGCCAGTAGTATCTTCGGGTCAACTAATGAAAAACTGTTTTTT. The V gene is TRBV19, the J gene TRBJ1-4; D unresolved. CDR1 is LNHDA, CDR2 SQIVND, per germline (reference sequence). Between the trimmed V and J ends, which lost 3 bases and 0 bases, there was a span of 8 bases. The CDR3 has 15 residues.

This clone was found a few times. The chain joins TRBV3-1 (or the pseudogene TRBV3-2) to TRBJ1-1; D is ambiguous. The CDR3 contains 13 residues. Germline CDR1 is LGHDT and CDR2 is YNNKEL (reference sequence). Deletions cut 1 base from V and 3 bases from J, with 6 bases between. CDR3 bases: TGTGCCAGCAGCCAAGTGGGAGACACTGAAGCTTTCTTT. Encoded protein: CASSQVGDTEAFF.

The rearrangement uses TRBV4-1 and TRBJ2-7; perhaps TRBD1 as D (5 bases). Trimming took 0 bases from V and 0 from J, leaving 9 bases between them. This CDR3 contains 15 residues. In germline, CDR1 is MGHRA, CDR2 YSYEKL. In DNA form, the CDR3 reads TGCGCCAGCAGCCAAGAGGGGCGAAGCTCCTACGAGCAGTACTTC. The encoded protein is CASSQEGRSSYEQYF.

This chain connects TRBV4-1 to TRBJ2-3, with 9 bases matching TRBD2. CDR3 length: 18 amino acids. Trimming took 4 bases from V and 2 from J; bases not matched to a gene: 13. Germline lookup yields CDR1 MGHRA and CDR2 YSYEKL. The CDR3 DNA is TGCGCCAGCAGCCTGGGACGTGGCGGGGGGGCCCTCACAGATACGCAGTATTTT. Its translation is CASSLGRGGGALTDTQYF.

J is TRBJ2-2 and V is TRBV12-5, with D possibly TRBD1 on 6 matching bases. The CDR3 extends over 17 amino acids. V lost 0 bases and J lost 4, with 15 bases in between. CDR1 LGHNT and CDR2 FRNRAP come from the germline V gene. CDR3 amino acids: CASGLVLRGSSTGELFF. The CDR3 DNA sequence: TGTGCTAGTGGTTTGGTACTCAGGGGAAGTTCCACCGGGGAGCTGTTTTTT.